The rows below give T cell receptor beta chains drawn from one sample of a study of cytomegalovirus exposure and HLA in healthy donors. TCRdb's table, derived via immunoSEQ multiplex PCR, lists solely in-frame clones and lacks some. The sample includes 150,000 to 200,000 clones, 82% seen only once; the top ten take under 1%. The material sequenced was PBMCs. The source of these receptors is a girl aged 2 to 10 in good health and CMV-seropositive. The CDR3 runs from the conserved cysteine through the conserved F or W. The D gene is left open where the match is weak. Some rows mark clone size as missing; the rest say once, few, many or name a class of expanded clone.

d_call clone_size j_call v_call cdr3_aa cdr3_nt
TRBD2 - TRBJ2-3 TRBV30 CAWSQLAGGEDTQYF TGTGCCTGGAGTCAACTAGCGGGAGGGGAAGATACGCAGTATTTT
TRBD1 few TRBJ2-3 TRBV5-1 CASSSQGWADTQYF TGCGCCAGCAGCTCACAGGGGTGGGCAGATACGCAGTATTTT
- few TRBJ2-7 TRBV6-5 CASHPGTRYEQYF TGTGCCAGCCATCCCGGGACAAGATACGAGCAGTACTTC
- - TRBJ2-3 TRBV7-9 CASSQGTDTQYF TGTGCCAGCAGCCAGGGGACAGATACGCAGTATTTT
- - TRBJ1-4 TRBV5-1 CASSLTGQNEKLFF TGCGCCAGCAGCTTGACAGGTCAGAATGAAAAACTGTTTTTT
- - TRBJ1-1 TRBV28 CASSLTEGAGFTEAFF TGTGCCAGCAGTTTAACGGAGGGAGCGGGATTCACTGAAGCTTTCTTT
- - TRBJ2-3 TRBV10-2 CASSEWQRGQYF TGCGCCAGCAGTGAGTGGCAGAGAGGACAGTATTTT
TRBD2 - TRBJ2-2 TRBV6-5 CASSPGTRDTGELFF TGTGCCAGCAGCCCCGGGACTAGGGACACCGGGGAGCTGTTTTTT
TRBD2 - TRBJ2-1 TRBV5-4 CASTLRGGRSVYEQFF TGTGCCAGCACCCTCAGGGGCGGGAGGAGCGTCTATGAGCAGTTCTTC
- - TRBJ2-5 TRBV7-8 CASSLEPSQEETQYF TGTGCCAGCAGCTTAGAACCTTCACAGGAAGAGACCCAGTACTTC
- - TRBJ1-5 TRBV2 CASSAGHSSNQPQHF TGTGCCAGCAGTGCCGGACATTCGAGCAATCAGCCCCAGCATTTT
TRBD2 - TRBJ2-3 TRBV19 CASSTPGTLTSGDYETDTQYF TGTGCCAGTAGTACCCCCGGTACTTTGACTAGCGGGGACTACGAAACAGATACGCAGTATTTT
TRBD2 - TRBJ2-1 TRBV6-6 CASSYGLAGRNEQFF TGTGCCAGCAGTTACGGACTAGCGGGCCGCAATGAGCAGTTCTTC
- - TRBJ2-3 TRBV30 CAWSSGQPSTDTQYF TGTGCCTGGAGCTCCGGACAGCCTAGCACAGATACGCAGTATTTT
TRBD1 - TRBJ2-1 TRBV5-5 CASSGQVSYNEQFF TGTGCCAGCAGTGGACAGGTATCCTACAATGAGCAGTTCTTC
TRBD1 - TRBJ1-1 TRBV7-9 CASSSRDRGPTTAEAFF TGTGCCAGCAGTAGTAGGGACAGGGGGCCCACGACGGCTGAAGCTTTCTTT
- - TRBJ2-7 TRBV5-6 CASSLDSGFSYEQYF TGTGCCAGCAGCTTGGATAGCGGTTTCTCCTACGAGCAGTACTTC
TRBD2 - TRBJ2-3 TRBV7-9 CASTWTSGRLDTQYF TGTGCCAGCACCTGGACTAGCGGAAGGTTGGATACGCAGTATTTT
- - TRBJ2-2 TRBV5-5 CASSSRGGQNTGELFF TGTGCCAGCAGCTCAAGAGGAGGGCAAAACACCGGGGAGCTGTTTTTT
- - TRBJ2-2 TRBV4-1 CASSFPSTGRLGELFF TGCGCCAGCAGCTTCCCTTCGACAGGTCGGCTCGGGGAGCTGTTTTTT
- once TRBJ1-5 TRBV28 CASSLTDSYAFDQPQHF TGTGCCAGCAGTTTAACCGACAGTTACGCCTTTGATCAGCCCCAGCATTTT
TRBD2 - TRBJ2-3 TRBV6-4 CASRKVAGVVDTQYF TGTGCCAGCAGGAAGGTAGCGGGAGTAGTGGATACGCAGTATTTT
- - TRBJ2-1 TRBV6-6 CASSYSVSQDEQFF TGTGCCAGCAGTTACTCAGTGTCTCAGGATGAGCAGTTCTTC
- - TRBJ2-7 TRBV30 CAWSPRQRQGHYEQYF TGTGCCTGGAGTCCTAGACAGCGTCAGGGCCACTACGAGCAGTACTTC
- - TRBJ2-6 TRBV7-2 CASSLDSVLAGANVLTF TGTGCCAGCAGCCTGGACAGTGTCTTGGCTGGGGCCAACGTCCTGACTTTC
- - TRBJ1-5 TRBV21-1 CASSKLDQPQHF TGTGCCAGCAGCAAACTTGATCAGCCCCAGCATTTT